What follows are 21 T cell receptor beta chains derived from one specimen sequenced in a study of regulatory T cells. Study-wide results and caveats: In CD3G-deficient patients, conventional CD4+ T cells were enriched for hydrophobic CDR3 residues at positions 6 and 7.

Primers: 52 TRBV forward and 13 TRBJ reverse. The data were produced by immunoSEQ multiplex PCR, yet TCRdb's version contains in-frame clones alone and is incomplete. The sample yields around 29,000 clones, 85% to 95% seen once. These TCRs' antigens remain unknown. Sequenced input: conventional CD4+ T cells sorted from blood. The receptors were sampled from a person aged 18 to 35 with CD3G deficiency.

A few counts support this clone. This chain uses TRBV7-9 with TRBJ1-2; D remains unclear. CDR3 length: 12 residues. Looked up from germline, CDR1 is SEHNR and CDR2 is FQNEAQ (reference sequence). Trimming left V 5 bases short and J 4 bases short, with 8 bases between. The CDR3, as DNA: TGTGCCAGCAGCCTGGATGGCTATGGCTACACCTTC. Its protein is CASSLDGYGYTF.

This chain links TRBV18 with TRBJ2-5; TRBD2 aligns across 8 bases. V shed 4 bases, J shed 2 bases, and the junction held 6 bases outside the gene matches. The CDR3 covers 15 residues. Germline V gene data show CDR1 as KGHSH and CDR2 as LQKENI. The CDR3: CASSLISGGQETQYF. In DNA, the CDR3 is TGTGCCAGCTCACTAATCAGCGGGGGACAAGAGACCCAGTACTTC.

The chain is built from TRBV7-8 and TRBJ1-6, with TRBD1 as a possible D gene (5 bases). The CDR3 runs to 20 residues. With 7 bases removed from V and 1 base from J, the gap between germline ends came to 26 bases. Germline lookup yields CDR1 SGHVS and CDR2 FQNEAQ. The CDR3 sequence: CASTLGEGRTLGSYNSPLHF. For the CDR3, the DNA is TGTGCCAGCACCCTAGGGGAGGGCAGAACCCTCGGGTCCTATAATTCACCCCTCCACTTT.

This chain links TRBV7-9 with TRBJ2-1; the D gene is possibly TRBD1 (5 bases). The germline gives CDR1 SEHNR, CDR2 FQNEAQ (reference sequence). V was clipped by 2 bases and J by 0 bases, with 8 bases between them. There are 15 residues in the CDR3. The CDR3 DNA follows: TGTGCCAGCAGCTTACAGGGAACCTCCTACAATGAGCAGTTCTTC. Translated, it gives CASSLQGTSYNEQFF.

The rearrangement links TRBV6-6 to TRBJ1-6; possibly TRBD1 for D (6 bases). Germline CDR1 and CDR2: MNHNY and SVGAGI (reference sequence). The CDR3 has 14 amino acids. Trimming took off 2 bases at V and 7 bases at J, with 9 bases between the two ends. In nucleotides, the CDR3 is TGTGCCAGCAGTTACGTGCAGGGGAATTCACCCCTCCACTTT. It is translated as CASSYVQGNSPLHF.

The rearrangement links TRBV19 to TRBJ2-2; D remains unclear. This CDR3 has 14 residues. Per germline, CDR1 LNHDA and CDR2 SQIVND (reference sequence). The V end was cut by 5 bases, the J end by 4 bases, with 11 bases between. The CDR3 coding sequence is TGTGCCAGTAGTTTAGGACGTTTCACCGGGGAGCTGTTTTTT. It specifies CASSLGRFTGELFF. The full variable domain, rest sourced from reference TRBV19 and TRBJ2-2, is DGGITQSPKYLFRKEGQNVTLSCEQNLNHDAMYWYRQDPGQGLRLIYYSQIVNDFQKGDIAEGYSVSREKKESFPLTVTSAQKNPTAFYLCASSLGRFTGELFFGEGSRLTVL.

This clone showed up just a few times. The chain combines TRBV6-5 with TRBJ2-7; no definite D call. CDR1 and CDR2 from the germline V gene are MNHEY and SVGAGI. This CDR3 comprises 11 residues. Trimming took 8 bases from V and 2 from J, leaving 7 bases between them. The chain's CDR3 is CASPKPYEQYV. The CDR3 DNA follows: TGTGCCAGCCCGAAGCCCTACGAGCAGTACGTC.

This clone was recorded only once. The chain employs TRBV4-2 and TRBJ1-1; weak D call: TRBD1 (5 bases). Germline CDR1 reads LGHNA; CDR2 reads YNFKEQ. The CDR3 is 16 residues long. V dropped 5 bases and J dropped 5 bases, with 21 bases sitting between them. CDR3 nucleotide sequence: TGTGCCAGCAGCTCCGGACCTACTCAGGGACGGACTGAAGCTTTCTTT. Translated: CASSSGPTQGRTEAFF.

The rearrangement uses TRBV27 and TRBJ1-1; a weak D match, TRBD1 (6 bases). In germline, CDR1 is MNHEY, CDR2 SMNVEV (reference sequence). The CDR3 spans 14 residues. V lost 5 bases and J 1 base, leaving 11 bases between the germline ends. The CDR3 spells CASSPRTENTEAFF. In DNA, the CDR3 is TGTGCCAGCAGTCCGCGGACAGAGAACACTGAAGCTTTCTTT.

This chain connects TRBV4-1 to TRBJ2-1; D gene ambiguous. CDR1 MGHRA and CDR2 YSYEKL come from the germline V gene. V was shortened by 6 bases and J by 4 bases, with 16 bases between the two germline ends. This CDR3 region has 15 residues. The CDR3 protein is CASSPDHEIYNEQFF. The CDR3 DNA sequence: TGCGCCAGCAGTCCTGACCACGAGATTTACAATGAGCAGTTCTTC.

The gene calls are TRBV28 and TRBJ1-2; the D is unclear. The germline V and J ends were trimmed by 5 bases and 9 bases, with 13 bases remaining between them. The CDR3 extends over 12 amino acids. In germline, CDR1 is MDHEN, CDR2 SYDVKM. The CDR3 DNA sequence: TGTGCCAGCAGTCCCGGGCCTCATAGCTACACCTTC. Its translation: CASSPGPHSYTF.

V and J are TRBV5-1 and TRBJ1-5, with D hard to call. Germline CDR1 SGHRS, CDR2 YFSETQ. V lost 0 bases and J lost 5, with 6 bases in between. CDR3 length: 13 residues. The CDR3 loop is CASSLDPDQPQHF. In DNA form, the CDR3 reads TGCGCCAGCAGCTTGGACCCAGATCAGCCCCAGCATTTT.

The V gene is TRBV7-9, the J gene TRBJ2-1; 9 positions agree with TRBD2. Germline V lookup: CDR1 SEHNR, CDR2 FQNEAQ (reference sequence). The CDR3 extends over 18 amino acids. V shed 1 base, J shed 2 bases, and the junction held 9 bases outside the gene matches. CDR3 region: CASSLGVGGRGAYNEQFF. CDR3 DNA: TGTGCCAGCAGCTTAGGGGTCGGCGGGAGGGGCGCCTACAATGAGCAGTTCTTC. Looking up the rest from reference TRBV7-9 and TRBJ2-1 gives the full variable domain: DTGVSQNPRHKITKRGQNVTFRCDPISEHNRLYWYRQTLGQGPEFLTYFQNEAQLEKSRLLSDRFSAERPKGSFSTLEIQRTEQGDSAMYLCASSLGVGGRGAYNEQFFGPGTRLTVL.

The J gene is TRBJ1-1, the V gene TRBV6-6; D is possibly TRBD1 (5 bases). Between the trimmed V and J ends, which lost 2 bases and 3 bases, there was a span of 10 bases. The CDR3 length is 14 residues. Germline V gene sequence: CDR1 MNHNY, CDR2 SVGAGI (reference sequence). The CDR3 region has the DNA TGTGCCAGCAGTTACGGAGGCAGGGACACTGAAGCTTTCTTT. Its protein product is CASSYGGRDTEAFF.

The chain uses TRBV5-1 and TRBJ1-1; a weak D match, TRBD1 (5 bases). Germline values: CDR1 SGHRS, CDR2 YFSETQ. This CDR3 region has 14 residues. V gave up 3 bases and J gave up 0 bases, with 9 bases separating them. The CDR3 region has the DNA TGCGCCAGCAGCTCTGGACACGTGAACACTGAAGCTTTCTTT. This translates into CASSSGHVNTEAFF.

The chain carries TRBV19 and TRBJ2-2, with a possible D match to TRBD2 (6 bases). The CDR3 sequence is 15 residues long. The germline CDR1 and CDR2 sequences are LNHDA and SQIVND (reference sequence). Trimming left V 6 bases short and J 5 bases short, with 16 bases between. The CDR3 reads CASRRGYAGTGELFF. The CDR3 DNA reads TGTGCCAGTAGGCGGGGATACGCGGGGACCGGGGAGCTGTTTTTT.

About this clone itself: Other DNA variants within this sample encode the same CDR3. The CDR3 is CASSSGTSGSETQYF. CDR3 DNA: TGTGCCAGCAGCTCCGGGACTAGCGGGTCGGAGACCCAGTACTTC. The chain combines TRBV7-9 with TRBJ2-5; 12 nucleotides match TRBD2. With 4 bases clipped from V and 5 bases from J, the junction kept 5 bases outside the gene matches. Germline CDR1 SEHNR, CDR2 FQNEAQ (reference sequence). This CDR3 is built from 15 residues. Using reference TRBV7-9 and TRBJ2-5 for the parts outside the CDR3, the full variable domain is DTGVSQNPRHKITKRGQNVTFRCDPISEHNRLYWYRQTLGQGPEFLTYFQNEAQLEKSRLLSDRFSAERPKGSFSTLEIQRTEQGDSAMYLCASSSGTSGSETQYFGPGTRLLVL.

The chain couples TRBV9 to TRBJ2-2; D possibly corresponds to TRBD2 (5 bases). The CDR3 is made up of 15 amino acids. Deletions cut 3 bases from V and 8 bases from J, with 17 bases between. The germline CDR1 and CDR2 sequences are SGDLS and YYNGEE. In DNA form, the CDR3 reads TGTGCCAGCAGCGGGAGGCCCGGGTCGGCAGGGGAGCTGTTTTTT. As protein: CASSGRPGSAGELFF.

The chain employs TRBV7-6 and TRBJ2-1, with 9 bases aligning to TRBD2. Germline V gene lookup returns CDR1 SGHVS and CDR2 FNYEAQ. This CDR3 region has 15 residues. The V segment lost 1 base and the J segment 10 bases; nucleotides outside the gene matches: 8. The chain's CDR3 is CASSLVAGGPKEQFF. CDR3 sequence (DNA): TGTGCCAGCAGCTTAGTGGCGGGAGGGCCAAAAGAGCAGTTCTTC.

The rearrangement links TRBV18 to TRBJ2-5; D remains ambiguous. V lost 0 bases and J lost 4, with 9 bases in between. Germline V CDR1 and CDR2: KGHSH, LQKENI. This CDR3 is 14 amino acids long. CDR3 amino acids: CASSPPSTVETQYF. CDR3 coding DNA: TGTGCCAGCTCACCACCCAGTACAGTAGAGACCCAGTACTTC. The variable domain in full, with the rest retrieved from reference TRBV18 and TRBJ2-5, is NAGVMQNPRHLVRRRGQEARLRCSPMKGHSHVYWYRQLPEEGLKFMVYLQKENIIDESGMPKERFSAEFPKEGPSILRIQQVVRGDSAAYFCASSPPSTVETQYFGPGTRLLVL.

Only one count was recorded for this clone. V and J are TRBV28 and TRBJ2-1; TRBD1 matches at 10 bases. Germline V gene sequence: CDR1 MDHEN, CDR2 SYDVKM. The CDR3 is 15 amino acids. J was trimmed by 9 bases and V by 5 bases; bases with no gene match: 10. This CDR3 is CASSRQGARRGEQFF. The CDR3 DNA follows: TGTGCCAGCAGTCGACAGGGGGCGAGACGGGGTGAGCAGTTCTTC.